This T cell receptor (beta chain) emerged from a study of response to subunit inactivated influenza vaccine. This clonotype was counted a few times. The CDR3 covers 14 residues. Germline V gene sequence: CDR1 SGHRS, CDR2 YFSETQ. V shed 0 bases and J shed 4 bases, with 9 bases lying between them. TCRdb fed the RT-PCR reads into MiXCR, producing one record per CDR3 protein. The profile shows 800,000 to 1,000,000 distinct CDR3 sequences, 20% to 25% of them singletons. The sample was PBMCs from blood, taken 5 days after vaccination. The rearrangement joins TRBV5-1 to TRBJ2-3; D might be TRBD1 or TRBD2, each matching 5 bases. This TCR was sampled from a man aged 50 to 60 who received an inactivated influenza vaccine. The CDR3 DNA follows: TGCGCCAGCAGCTTGGTTTGGGGGTCAGATACGCAGTATTTT. The encoded protein is CASSLVWGSDTQYF.